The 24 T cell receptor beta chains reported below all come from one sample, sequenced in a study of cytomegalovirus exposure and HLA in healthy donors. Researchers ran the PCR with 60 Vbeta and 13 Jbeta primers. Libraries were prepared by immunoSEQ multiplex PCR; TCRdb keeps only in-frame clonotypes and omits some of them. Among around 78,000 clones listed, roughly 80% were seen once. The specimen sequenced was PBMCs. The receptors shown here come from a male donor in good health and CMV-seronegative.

The CDR3 DNA reads TGTGCCAGCACCCTCAGGGTGGGGGGGAGGACAGATACGCAGTATTTT. It encodes CASTLRVGGRTDTQYF. The chain employs TRBV5-6 and TRBJ2-3; 7 bases agree with TRBD2. Unmatched junction bases numbered 13, after V lost 6 bases and J lost 3 bases. Germline V lookup: CDR1 SGHDT, CDR2 YYEEEE. The CDR3 is made up of 16 amino acids.

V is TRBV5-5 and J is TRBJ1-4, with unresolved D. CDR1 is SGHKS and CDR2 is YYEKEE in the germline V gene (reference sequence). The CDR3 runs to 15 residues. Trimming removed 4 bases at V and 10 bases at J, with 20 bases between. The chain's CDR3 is CASSPGPEGSGKLFF. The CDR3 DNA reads TGTGCCAGCAGCCCGGGCCCTGAGGGTTCTGGAAAACTGTTTTTT.

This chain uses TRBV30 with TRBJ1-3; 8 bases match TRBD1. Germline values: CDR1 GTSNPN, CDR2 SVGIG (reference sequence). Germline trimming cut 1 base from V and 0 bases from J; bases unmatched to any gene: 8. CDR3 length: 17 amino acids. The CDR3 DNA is TGTGCCTGGAGTGATCGGACAGGGACTGACTCTGGAAACACCATATATTTT. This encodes CAWSDRTGTDSGNTIYF. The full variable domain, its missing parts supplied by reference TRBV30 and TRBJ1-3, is SQTIHQWPATLVQPVGSPLSLECTVEGTSNPNLYWYRQAAGRGLQLLFYSVGIGQISSEVPQNLSASRPQDRQFILSSKKLLLSDSGFYLCAWSDRTGTDSGNTIYFGEGSWLTVV.

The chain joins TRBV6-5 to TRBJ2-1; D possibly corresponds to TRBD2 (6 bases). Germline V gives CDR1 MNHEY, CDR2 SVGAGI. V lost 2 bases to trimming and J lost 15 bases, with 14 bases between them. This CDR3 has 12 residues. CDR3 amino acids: CASSYPGTAPFF. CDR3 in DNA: TGTGCCAGCAGTTACCCCGGGACTGCGCCGTTCTTC.

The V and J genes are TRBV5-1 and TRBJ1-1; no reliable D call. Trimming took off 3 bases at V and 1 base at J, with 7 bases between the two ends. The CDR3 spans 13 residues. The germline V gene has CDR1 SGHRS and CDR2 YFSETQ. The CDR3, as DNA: TGCGCCAGCAGCTATACATGGAACACTGAAGCTTTCTTT. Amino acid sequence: CASSYTWNTEAFF.

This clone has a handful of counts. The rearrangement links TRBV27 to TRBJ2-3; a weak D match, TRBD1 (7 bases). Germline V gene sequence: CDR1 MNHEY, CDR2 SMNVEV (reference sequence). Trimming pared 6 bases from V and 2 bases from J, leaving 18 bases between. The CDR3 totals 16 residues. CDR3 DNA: TGTGCCAGCAGCTTACGGACAGGAGGGAACACAGATACGCAGTATTTT. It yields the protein CASSLRTGGNTDTQYF.

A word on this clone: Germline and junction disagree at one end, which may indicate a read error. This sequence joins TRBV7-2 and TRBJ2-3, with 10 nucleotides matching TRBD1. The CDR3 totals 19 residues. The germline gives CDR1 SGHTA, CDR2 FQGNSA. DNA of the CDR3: TGTGCCGGCAGCCTACGCCCTTCCGGGACAGGGGCTAGCACAGATACGCAGTATTTT. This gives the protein CAGSLRPSGTGASTDTQYF. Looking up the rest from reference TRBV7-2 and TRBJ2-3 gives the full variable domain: GAGVSQSPSNKVTEKGKDVELRCDPISGHTALYWYRQSLGQGLEFLIYFQGNSAPDKSGLPSDRFSAERTGGSVSTLTIQRTQQEDSAVYLCAGSLRPSGTGASTDTQYFGPGTRLTVL.

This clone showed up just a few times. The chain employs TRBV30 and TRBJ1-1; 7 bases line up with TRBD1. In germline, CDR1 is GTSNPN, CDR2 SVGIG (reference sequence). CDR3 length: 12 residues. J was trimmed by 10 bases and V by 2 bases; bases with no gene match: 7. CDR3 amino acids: CAWSTTGVRAFF. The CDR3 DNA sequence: TGTGCCTGGAGTACTACAGGGGTGCGAGCTTTCTTT. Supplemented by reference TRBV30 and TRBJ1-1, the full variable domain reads SQTIHQWPATLVQPVGSPLSLECTVEGTSNPNLYWYRQAAGRGLQLLFYSVGIGQISSEVPQNLSASRPQDRQFILSSKKLLLSDSGFYLCAWSTTGVRAFFGQGTRLTVV.

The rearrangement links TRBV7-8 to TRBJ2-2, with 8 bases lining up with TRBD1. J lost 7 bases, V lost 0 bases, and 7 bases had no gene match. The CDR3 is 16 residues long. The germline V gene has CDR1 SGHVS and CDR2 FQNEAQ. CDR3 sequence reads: CASSLAGQGTGGELFF. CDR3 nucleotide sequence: TGTGCCAGCAGCTTAGCTGGACAGGGAACAGGCGGGGAGCTGTTTTTT.

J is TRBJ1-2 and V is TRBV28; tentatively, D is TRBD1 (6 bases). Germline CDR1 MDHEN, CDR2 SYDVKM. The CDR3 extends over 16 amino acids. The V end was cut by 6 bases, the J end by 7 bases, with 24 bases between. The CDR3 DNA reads TGTGCCAGCAGATCGCGGGGGGCGCGGGGGCTCTCTGGCTACACCTTC. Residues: CASRSRGARGLSGYTF.

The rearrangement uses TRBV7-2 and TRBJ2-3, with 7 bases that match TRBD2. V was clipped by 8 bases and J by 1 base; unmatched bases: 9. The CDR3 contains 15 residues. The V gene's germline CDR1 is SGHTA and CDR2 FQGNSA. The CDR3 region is CASSPGGIRTDTQYF. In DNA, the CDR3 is TGTGCCAGCTCCCCCGGGGGGATTCGCACAGATACGCAGTATTTT. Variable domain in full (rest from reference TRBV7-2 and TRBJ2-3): GAGVSQSPSNKVTEKGKDVELRCDPISGHTALYWYRQSLGQGLEFLIYFQGNSAPDKSGLPSDRFSAERTGGSVSTLTIQRTQQEDSAVYLCASSPGGIRTDTQYFGPGTRLTVL.

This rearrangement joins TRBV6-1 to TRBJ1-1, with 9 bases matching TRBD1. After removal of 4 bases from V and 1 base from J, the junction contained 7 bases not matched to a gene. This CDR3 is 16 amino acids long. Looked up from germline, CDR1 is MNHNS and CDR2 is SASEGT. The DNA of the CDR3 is TGTGCCAGCAGTGGAGACAGGGGGTGGAGGAACACTGAAGCTTTCTTT. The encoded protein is CASSGDRGWRNTEAFF.

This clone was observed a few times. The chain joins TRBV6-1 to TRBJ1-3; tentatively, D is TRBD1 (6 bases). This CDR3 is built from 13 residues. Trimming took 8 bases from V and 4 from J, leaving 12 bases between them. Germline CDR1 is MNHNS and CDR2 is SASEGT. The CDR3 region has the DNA TGTGCCAGCTCCACTGGGGGCGGAAACACCATATATTTT. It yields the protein CASSTGGGNTIYF.

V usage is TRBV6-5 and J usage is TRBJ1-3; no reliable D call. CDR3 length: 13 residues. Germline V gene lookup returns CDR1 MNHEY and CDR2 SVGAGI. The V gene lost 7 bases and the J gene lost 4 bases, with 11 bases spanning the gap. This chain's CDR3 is CASTTIAGNTIYF. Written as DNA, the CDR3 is TGTGCCAGCACAACGATAGCGGGAAACACCATATATTTT.

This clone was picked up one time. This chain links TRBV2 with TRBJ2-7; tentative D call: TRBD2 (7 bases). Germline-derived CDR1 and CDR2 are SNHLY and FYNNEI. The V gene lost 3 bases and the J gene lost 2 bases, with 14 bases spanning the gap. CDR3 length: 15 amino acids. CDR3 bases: TGTGCCAGCAGTGATCGGTGGGGGGGGCCCTACGAGCAGTACTTC. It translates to CASSDRWGGPYEQYF.

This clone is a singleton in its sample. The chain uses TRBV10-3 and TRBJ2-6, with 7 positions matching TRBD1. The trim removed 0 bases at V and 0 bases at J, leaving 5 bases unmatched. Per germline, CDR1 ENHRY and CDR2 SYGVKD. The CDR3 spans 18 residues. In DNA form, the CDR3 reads TGTGCCATCAGTGAGTCGGGACAGCGACTCTCTGGGGCCAACGTCCTGACTTTC. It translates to CAISESGQRLSGANVLTF.

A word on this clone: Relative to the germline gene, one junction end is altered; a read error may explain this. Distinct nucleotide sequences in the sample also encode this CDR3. The CDR3: CASSYSSAGDEKLFF. The CDR3 DNA follows: TGCGCCAGCAGTTACTCGAGCGCAGGGGACGAAAAACTGTTTTTT. The V and J genes are TRBV6-5 and TRBJ1-4, with a tentative D call TRBD1 (6 bases). The CDR3 extends over 15 amino acids. The V gene's germline CDR1 is MNHEY and CDR2 SVGAGI.

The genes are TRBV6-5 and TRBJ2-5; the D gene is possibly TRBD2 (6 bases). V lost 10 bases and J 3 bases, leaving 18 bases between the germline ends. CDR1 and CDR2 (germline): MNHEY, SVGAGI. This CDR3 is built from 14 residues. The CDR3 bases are TGTGCCACAAAATACCTCGGGGGAGAAGAGACCCAGTACTTC. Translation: CATKYLGGEETQYF.

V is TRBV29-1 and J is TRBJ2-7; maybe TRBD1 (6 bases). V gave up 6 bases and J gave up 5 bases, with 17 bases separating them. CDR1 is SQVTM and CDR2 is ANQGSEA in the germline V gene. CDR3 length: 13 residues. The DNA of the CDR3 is TGCAGCGTCAGGAGAGGGGGTGACAACGAGCAGTACTTC. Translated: CSVRRGGDNEQYF.

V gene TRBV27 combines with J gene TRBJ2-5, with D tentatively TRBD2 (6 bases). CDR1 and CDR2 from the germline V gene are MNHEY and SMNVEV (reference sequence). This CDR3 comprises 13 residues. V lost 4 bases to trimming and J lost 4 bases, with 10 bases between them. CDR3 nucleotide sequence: TGTGCCAGCAGTTATGGGGGGAGAGAGACCCAGTACTTC. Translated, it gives CASSYGGRETQYF.

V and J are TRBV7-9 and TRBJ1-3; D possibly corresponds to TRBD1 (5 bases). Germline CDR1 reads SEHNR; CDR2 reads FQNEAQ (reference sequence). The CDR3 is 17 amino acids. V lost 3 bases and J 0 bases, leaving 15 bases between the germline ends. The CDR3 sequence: CASSLYRQQNSGNTIYF. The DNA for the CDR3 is TGTGCCAGCAGCTTGTATAGACAGCAAAACTCTGGAAACACCATATATTTT.

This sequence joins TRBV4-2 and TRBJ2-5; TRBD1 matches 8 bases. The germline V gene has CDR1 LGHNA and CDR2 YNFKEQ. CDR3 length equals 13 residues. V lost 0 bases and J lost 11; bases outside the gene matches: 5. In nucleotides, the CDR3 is TGTGCCAGCAGCCAAGACAGGGGGCAAGAGCAGTACTTC. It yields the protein CASSQDRGQEQYF.

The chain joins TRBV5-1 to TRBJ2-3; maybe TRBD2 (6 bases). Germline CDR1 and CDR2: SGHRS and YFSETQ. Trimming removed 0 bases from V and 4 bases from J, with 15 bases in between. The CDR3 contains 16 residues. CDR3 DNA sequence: TGCGCCAGCAGCTTGGCCGGGGGAGGTCTTGCAGATACGCAGTATTTT. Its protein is CASSLAGGGLADTQYF.

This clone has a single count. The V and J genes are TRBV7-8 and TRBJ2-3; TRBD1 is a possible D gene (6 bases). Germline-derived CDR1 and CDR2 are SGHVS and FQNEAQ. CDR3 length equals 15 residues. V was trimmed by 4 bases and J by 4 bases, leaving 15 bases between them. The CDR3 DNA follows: TGTGCCAGCAGCTCCTCCATAGGGGGATCAGATACGCAGTATTTT. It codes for CASSSSIGGSDTQYF.